Below are 14 T cell receptor beta chains sequenced from a single sample in a study of blood T cell repertoires in COVID-19. Clones were read by immunoSEQ multiplex PCR, and TCRdb kept only the in-frame ones, dropping some. Of 130,000 to 150,000 clones in the sample, over 60% were seen once. The material sequenced was peripheral blood. The receptor set was obtained from a man older than 75 with acute or convalescent COVID-19.

The chain carries TRBV7-3 and TRBJ2-1; 7 bases map to TRBD1. The CDR3 sequence is 15 residues long. V lost 2 bases, J lost 4 bases, and 5 bases stayed unmatched. Germline V gene sequence: CDR1 SGHTA, CDR2 FQGTGA. The CDR3, as DNA: TGTGCCAGCAGCTTAGGGTCACAGGGGTACAATGAGCAGTTCTTC. It encodes CASSLGSQGYNEQFF.

This rearrangement joins TRBV12-3 or TRBV12-4 to TRBJ1-2; maybe TRBD1 (5 bases). V lost 8 bases and J 8 bases, leaving 18 bases between the germline ends. The CDR3 consists of 13 residues. The CDR3 is CASRISGAGGYTF. DNA of the CDR3: TGTGCCAGCCGAATTAGCGGGGCAGGAGGCTACACCTTC.

The V call is TRBV4-2, the J call TRBJ1-2; 9 nucleotides align to TRBD1. Germline values: CDR1 LGHNA, CDR2 YNFKEQ. The length of the CDR3 is 14 residues. The trim removed 2 bases at V and 6 bases at J, leaving 4 bases unmatched. The CDR3 bases are TGTGCCAGCAGCCAACCGGGACAGGGCGATGGCTACACCTTC. It is translated as CASSQPGQGDGYTF.

This clone appeared once. In DNA, the CDR3 is TGTGCCAGCAGCTTAGCCGCGGGGGGCGGGCCGATAGAGCAGTTCTTC. It is translated as CASSLAAGGGPIEQFF. The chain recombines TRBV7-2 with TRBJ2-1; 8 positions match TRBD2. Per germline, CDR1 SGHTA and CDR2 FQGNSA. The CDR3 loop spans 16 amino acids. V dropped 0 bases and J dropped 10; count of bases not matched to a gene: 11.

The chain joins TRBV7-2 to TRBJ1-4, with D tentatively TRBD1 (5 bases). Deletions cut 5 bases from V and 1 base from J, with 14 bases between. The CDR3 spans 16 residues. Germline V gene lookup returns CDR1 SGHTA and CDR2 FQGNSA. The CDR3 here is CASSRARGVTNEKLFF. CDR3 DNA sequence: TGTGCCAGCAGCCGTGCCCGGGGGGTAACTAATGAAAAACTGTTTTTT.

The V and J genes are TRBV19 and TRBJ1-5; the match to TRBD1 covers 7 bases. Germline V gives CDR1 LNHDA, CDR2 SQIVND (reference sequence). The CDR3 covers 17 residues. V shed 1 base and J 2 bases; nucleotides not matched to a gene: 8. The CDR3 region is CASSIATRTGGNQPQHF. The CDR3 region has the DNA TGTGCCAGTAGTATAGCTACCCGAACAGGGGGCAATCAGCCCCAGCATTTT.

The chain links TRBV11-3 to TRBJ2-5; 9 bases fit TRBD1. This CDR3 spans 13 amino acids. Germline values: CDR1 SGHNT, CDR2 YENEEA. Trimming removed 3 bases from V and 5 bases from J; junction bases left unmatched: 1. The CDR3 DNA follows: TGTGCCAGCAGCTTTGGGACAGGGGAGACCCAGTACTTC. As protein: CASSFGTGETQYF. Full variable domain (outside the CDR3, taken from reference TRBV11-3 and TRBJ2-5): EAGVVQSPRYKIIEKKQPVAFWCNPISGHNTLYWYLQNLGQGPELLIRYENEEAVDDSQLPKDRFSAERLKGVDSTLKIQPAELGDSAVYLCASSFGTGETQYFGPGTRLLVL.

V and J are TRBV11-2 and TRBJ2-7, with D possibly being TRBD2 (5 bases). Trimming cost V 0 bases and J 0 bases, with 12 bases left between them. CDR1 is SGHAT, CDR2 FQNNGV, per germline. CDR3 length: 16 amino acids. Written as DNA, the CDR3 is TGTGCCAGCAGCTTAGAGGCAGGACTCTACTCCTACGAGCAGTACTTC. This codes for CASSLEAGLYSYEQYF.

This clone was counted a single time. The chain combines TRBV9 with TRBJ2-2, with 12 bases fitting TRBD2. In germline, CDR1 is SGDLS, CDR2 YYNGEE. Trimming at V came to 1 base and at J to 3 bases, leaving 10 bases not matched to a gene. This CDR3 region has 19 residues. CDR3 in amino acids: CASSVNPRLAGAHTGELFF. In DNA form, the CDR3 reads TGTGCCAGCAGCGTAAACCCCAGACTAGCGGGGGCCCACACCGGGGAGCTGTTTTTT.

The chain has TRBV5-1 and TRBJ2-1; tentatively, D is TRBD2 (5 bases). Between the trimmed V and J ends, which lost 0 bases and 5 bases, there was a span of 12 bases. Germline loops: CDR1 SGHRS, CDR2 YFSETQ. The CDR3 runs to 15 residues. The CDR3 DNA reads as TGCGCCAGCAGCTTGGGCACGGAGAGGGACAATGAGCAGTTCTTC. Protein: CASSLGTERDNEQFF.

V usage is TRBV2 and J usage is TRBJ2-1; D is perhaps TRBD1 (5 bases). Germline CDR1 is SNHLY and CDR2 is FYNNEI. The V and J ends lost 11 bases and 5 bases respectively, with 16 bases between them. CDR3 length equals 13 residues. CDR3 sequence (DNA): TGTGCCGGTCAGGCAGGGTCTAACAATGAGCAGTTCTTC. Protein sequence: CAGQAGSNNEQFF.

The rearrangement uses TRBV27 and TRBJ1-1; a possible D gene is TRBD1 (6 bases). Trimming stripped 5 bases from V and 5 bases from J, with 15 bases between. CDR3 length: 14 residues. Germline values: CDR1 MNHEY, CDR2 SMNVEV (reference sequence). Here the CDR3 reads CASSGTGRGTEAFF. The CDR3 nucleotides are TGTGCCAGCAGTGGTACAGGGAGAGGGACTGAAGCTTTCTTT.

The genes are TRBV2 and TRBJ1-6; TRBD1 matches 7 bases. This CDR3 contains 20 residues. V gave up 6 bases and J gave up 9 bases; unmatched junction bases: 26. From germline, CDR1 is SNHLY and CDR2 FYNNEI. Here the CDR3 DNA reads TGTGCCAGCAGGACCCCACCCACTCGGGACAGTTCAACCCCTAGTTCACCCCTCCACTTT. Protein: CASRTPPTRDSSTPSSPLHF.

This chain connects TRBV14 to TRBJ2-2, with D possibly matching TRBD2 (5 bases). Germline CDR1 and CDR2: SGHDN and FVKESK. Trimming cost V 3 bases and J 1 base, with 6 bases left between them. CDR3 size: 14 residues. CDR3 region: CASSQGRNTGELFF. CDR3 sequence (DNA): TGTGCCAGCAGCCAGGGGAGGAACACCGGGGAGCTGTTTTTT. Together with reference TRBV14 and TRBJ2-2, the CDR3 gives the full variable domain: EAGVTQFPSHSVIEKGQTVTLRCDPISGHDNLYWYRRVMGKEIKFLLHFVKESKQDESGMPNNRFLAERTGGTYSTLKVQPAELEDSGVYFCASSQGRNTGELFFGEGSRLTVL.